This T cell receptor beta chain was observed in a study of T cells in Graves' hyperthyroidism and ophthalmopathy. This clonotype has only a few counts. Its antigen is not known. Amplification of TCR beta CDR3 regions used RNA as the template. HTBI primers were used for first-round RT-PCR of the TCR CDR3. TCRdb fed the multiplex PCR reads into MiXCR, producing one record per CDR3 protein. The repertoire holds hundreds of thousands of distinct CDR3 sequences, with about a sixth as singletons. The study left out patients who had uncontrolled infection, other autoimmune disease, pregnancy or lactation. Each diagnosis drew on symptoms, thyroxine, TRAb, thyroid ultrasound and orbital computed tomography findings. CDR1 LNHDA and CDR2 SQIVND come from the germline V gene (reference sequence). The V end lost 7 bases, the J end lost 0 bases, and 22 bases lay between the germline ends. The length of the CDR3 is 17 residues.

The study's findings and limits: Most thyroid clonotypes expanded above 0.001 appeared in blood too. By a 13 V-J model, ophthalmopathy was set apart from stable hyperthyroidism.

V usage is TRBV19 and J usage is TRBJ2-7, with D tentatively TRBD1 (6 bases). The sample consisted of blood. The TCR comes from a woman aged 55-69 years with Graves' ophthalmopathy. In DNA form, the CDR3 reads TGTGCCAGTACCCAGAATAACAGGGCGTCAAGCTCCTACGAGCAGTACTTC. Amino acid sequence: CASTQNNRASSSYEQYF.